The 9 T cell receptor beta chains below were found in one sample sequenced in a study of blood T cell repertoires in COVID-19. Clones were sequenced by immunoSEQ multiplex PCR, and TCRdb holds only the in-frame ones, with some missing. The sample consists of 150,000 to 250,000 clones, 70% to 80% of them appearing once. The sequencing sample was made of peripheral blood. These receptors were collected from a woman between 40 and 55 years old with COVID-19, enrolled during active disease.

This chain joins TRBV5-8 and TRBJ2-5; 11 bases align to TRBD1. The CDR3 covers 17 residues. The ends lost 4 bases at V and 1 base at J; junction bases unmatched: 9. The germline gives CDR1 SGHTS, CDR2 YDEGEE. CDR3 protein: CASSIDRTGGLQETQYF. DNA for the CDR3: TGTGCCAGCAGCATAGACCGGACAGGGGGCCTCCAAGAGACCCAGTACTTC.

This clone has a single count. The chain is built from TRBV6-2 or TRBV6-3 and TRBJ2-5; possible D gene TRBD1, 5 bases. Germline lookup yields CDR1 MNHEY and CDR2 SVGEGT. V lost 4 bases and J lost 2, with 11 bases in between. This CDR3 has 14 residues. The CDR3 region is CASSFDSRQETQYF. CDR3 DNA: TGTGCCAGCAGTTTTGACAGCAGACAAGAGACCCAGTACTTC.

V usage is TRBV6-2 or TRBV6-3 and J usage is TRBJ2-1; weak D call: TRBD1 (5 bases). V gave up 0 bases and J gave up 8 bases, with 20 bases separating them. Germline values: CDR1 MNHEY, CDR2 SVGEGT. The CDR3 consists of 17 residues. Written as DNA, the CDR3 is TGTGCCAGCAGTTACTCGATAGTCGCCAGGGCGACGGATGAGCAGTTCTTC. Its translation: CASSYSIVARATDEQFF.

This clone showed up just a few times. V gene TRBV5-4 combines with J gene TRBJ1-1; D not resolved. The CDR3 extends over 13 amino acids. Trimming shortened V by 0 bases and J by 4 bases, and 7 bases separated the two germline ends. Germline V gene data show CDR1 as SGHNT and CDR2 as YYREEE (reference sequence). The CDR3 DNA reads as TGTGCCAGCAGCTTGGTTGAGGGCACTGAAGCTTTCTTT. Its translation: CASSLVEGTEAFF. The whole variable domain, remainder taken from reference TRBV5-4 and TRBJ1-1, is ETGVTQSPTHLIKTRGQQVTLRCSSQSGHNTVSWYQQALGQGPQFIFQYYREEENGRGNFPPRFSGLQFPNYSSELNVNALELDDSALYLCASSLVEGTEAFFGQGTRLTVV.

The chain links TRBV5-1 to TRBJ2-3; D not certain. The V and J ends lost 0 bases and 2 bases respectively, with 10 bases between them. The CDR3 is made up of 15 amino acids. Germline CDR1 reads SGHRS; CDR2 reads YFSETQ. CDR3 sequence: CASSLARDNTDTQYF. CDR3 DNA: TGCGCCAGCAGCTTGGCCCGAGATAACACAGATACGCAGTATTTT.

The rearrangement uses TRBV10-3 and TRBJ2-7; D unresolved. Looked up from germline, CDR1 is ENHRY and CDR2 is SYGVKD. Trimming took off 2 bases at V and 4 bases at J, with 6 bases between the two ends. This CDR3 region has 12 residues. The CDR3 protein is CAISEARYEQYF. CDR3 DNA: TGTGCCATCAGTGAGGCTAGGTACGAGCAGTACTTC.

This clone was picked up one time. V is TRBV6-5 and J is TRBJ2-1, with D possibly being TRBD1 (5 bases). Trimming left V 4 bases short and J 8 bases short, with 15 bases between. The CDR3 has 14 residues. Germline-derived CDR1 and CDR2 are MNHEY and SVGAGI. CDR3 bases: TGTGCCAGCAGTTTAGCCAGGGAAATGTATGAGCAGTTCTTC. Amino acids: CASSLAREMYEQFF.

The rearrangement links TRBV5-1 to TRBJ2-4; TRBD2 matches at 14 bases. CDR3 length: 21 amino acids. Trimming at V came to 3 bases and at J to 0 bases, leaving 14 bases not matched to a gene. Germline V gives CDR1 SGHRS, CDR2 YFSETQ. For the CDR3, the DNA is TGCGCCAGCAGCTGGGGGTCCCCGGGACTAGCGGGGGATCTAGCCAAAAACATTCAGTACTTC. As protein: CASSWGSPGLAGDLAKNIQYF.

Regarding this clone: A much larger clone lies a single base off, so this may be a read error. The rearrangement joins TRBV3-1 (or the pseudogene TRBV3-2) to TRBJ2-3, with 8 bases lining up with TRBD2. This CDR3 is 18 amino acids long. Per germline, CDR1 LGHDT and CDR2 YNNKEL (reference sequence). V was clipped by 3 bases and J by 2 bases; unmatched bases: 13. The CDR3 coding sequence is TGTGCCAGCAGCCACACAGCCGGGGATAGCGGGGTCACAGATACGCAGTATTTT. Amino acids: CASSHTAGDSGVTDTQYF.